This T cell receptor (beta chain) was retrieved from a study of monozygotic twins with inflammatory bowel disease. Study-wide points: Varying immunosuppressive regimens may have increased patient repertoire variability. Versus healthy twins, IBD patients showed fewer clonotypes shared with others, especially with disease activity.

TCRalpha and TCRbeta cDNA was put through two nested PCRs of 16 and 9 cycles. Following a re-call of the 5' RACE reads, TCRdb has one entry per CDR3 protein and lacks DNA. This table lists roughly 160,000 distinct CDR3 sequences. Turning to this clonotype: Its antigen is unidentified.

Whole blood without T cell sorting served as the source of isolated total RNA. This CDR3 contains 17 residues. The germline gives CDR1 SGHRS, CDR2 YFSETQ. The TCR comes from a human donor with ulcerative colitis or Crohn's disease, or a healthy co-twin of an affected twin (not recorded which). The chain links TRBV5-1 to TRBJ2-5; the TRBD2 assignment by TCRdb is unverifiable without DNA. Source material: blood. The CDR3 protein is CASSLAGTSSHQETQYF.